The sequence of this T cell receptor (beta chain) was determined in a study of beta chain features in type 1 diabetes. Findings and caveats of the study: Comparison showed that naive, central memory and Treg TCRB repertoires appeared more similar among patients than among healthy donors. Among patients with Type 1 diabetes, TCRB CDR3s were moderately but significantly shorter in every one of the four CD4+ subsets.

Expressed TCRB transcripts were sequenced because the entire RNA isolate underwent reverse transcription. Data came from immunoSEQ multiplex PCR; TCRdb stores just in-frame clones and leaves some out. Of approximately 120,000 clones listed, 17% are singletons. Trimming took 1 base from V and 4 from J, leaving 8 bases between them. The CDR3 runs to 14 residues. Germline CDR1 SGHTA, CDR2 FQGNSA. There are a few counts of this clone. Its antigen is unknown. V is TRBV7-2 and J is TRBJ2-4; D is unresolved. The sample comprised central memory CD4+ T cells from blood. This receptor was obtained from a man between 18 and 35 years old with type 1 diabetes. The CDR3 protein is CASSLGHTKNIQYF. Here the CDR3 DNA reads TGTGCCAGCAGCTTAGGTCATACGAAAAACATTCAGTACTTC.